This T cell receptor beta chain was captured in a study of Tregs in tolerant kidney transplant recipients. The germline gives CDR1 SEHNR, CDR2 FQNEAQ (reference sequence). Deletions cut 5 bases from V and 6 bases from J, with 16 bases between. This CDR3 has 14 residues. Sequencing used immunoSEQ multiplex PCR; TCRdb keeps in-frame clones, though not all of them. The sample lists 60,000 to 70,000 clones, 80% to 95% seen once, with approximately 10% in the top ten. The chain carries TRBV7-9 and TRBJ1-2, with D possibly matching TRBD1 (6 bases). Source: CD8+ T cells from blood, taken before the transplant. The sequence came from a human donor who received a combined kidney and bone marrow transplant. The CDR3 DNA reads TGTGCCAGCAGCGAGCCAGGGGTAGCTCATGGCTACACCTTC. This gives the protein CASSEPGVAHGYTF.